A single sample gave rise to the 29 T cell receptor beta chains below, sequenced in a study of blood T cells in healthy people across ages. The use of a sample-barcoded 5' primer and a J-beta primer mix characterized a second PCR of roughly 7 to 11 cycles. A single record per CDR3 protein comes from TCRdb applying MiXCR to the 5' RACE reads. The sample holds some 710,000 distinct CDR3 sequences; about 45% are singletons and the top ten take 15% to 20%. Sequenced material: blood. The receptors stem from a man aged 80 or over in good health.

This chain links TRBV7-2 with TRBJ2-7, with D perhaps matching TRBD2 (5 bases). The closer fit of TRBJ2-5 to the DNA end suggests the J call may be wrong. Germline-derived CDR1 and CDR2 are SGHTA and FQGNSA. There are 17 residues in the CDR3. The CDR3 is CASSLVAGTSAHLTQYF. The CDR3 DNA is TGTGCCAGCAGCTTAGTCGCGGGCACGTCGGCCCATTTGACCCAGTACTTC.

V is TRBV20-1 and J is TRBJ1-5; 12 positions match TRBD1. Germline-derived CDR1 and CDR2 are DFQATT and SNEGSKA (reference sequence). V lost 5 bases to trimming and J lost 7 bases; unmatched junction nucleotides: 6. This CDR3 comprises 14 residues. Written as DNA, the CDR3 is TGCAGTGCTTGGGACAGGGGGCAAGGCCAGCCCCAGCATTTT. Its translation: CSAWDRGQGQPQHF.

A word on this clonotype: A much larger clone is a single base away; this may be a read error. CDR3 DNA sequence: TGTGCCAGCAGTCGGACAGAAGGGATCTGCGAGCAGTACTTC. It is translated as CASSRTEGICEQYF. The V and J genes are TRBV6-1 and TRBJ2-7; D might be TRBD1 (6 bases). The V gene lost 5 bases and the J gene lost 6 bases, with 17 bases spanning the gap. Germline V lookup: CDR1 MNHNS, CDR2 SASEGT. This CDR3 contains 14 residues.

The rearrangement joins TRBV24-1 to TRBJ2-1; TRBD2 might be the D (5 bases). Germline loops: CDR1 KGHDR, CDR2 SFDVKD. The V end was cut by 4 bases, the J end by 13 bases, with 16 bases between. The CDR3 has 13 amino acids. The DNA for the CDR3 is TGTGCCACCAGTGACTACCCGAGGGAGACCCAGTTCTTC. Translating it yields CATSDYPRETQFF.

The genes are TRBV27 and TRBJ1-2; D is unresolved. V was shortened by 8 bases and J by 4 bases, with 14 bases between the two germline ends. Per the germline V gene, CDR1 is MNHEY and CDR2 is SMNVEV (reference sequence). The CDR3 extends over 13 amino acids. CDR3 sequence reads: CASGEWGSYGYTF. The CDR3 DNA follows: TGTGCCAGCGGGGAATGGGGTAGCTATGGCTACACCTTC.

Regarding this clonotype: The junction departs from germline at one end; a sequencing error may be responsible. V gene TRBV7-2 combines with J gene TRBJ2-1, with TRBD2 matching over 7 bases. Looked up from germline, CDR1 is SGHTA and CDR2 is FQGNSA. The CDR3 runs to 13 residues. CDR3: CACSFQRRGEQFF. Here the CDR3 DNA reads TGTGCCTGCAGCTTCCAAAGGCGGGGGGAGCAGTTCTTC.

The J gene is TRBJ1-2, the V gene TRBV5-1, with 9 bases aligning to TRBD1. The ends lost 6 bases at V and 3 bases at J; junction bases unmatched: 12. CDR1 and CDR2 (germline): SGHRS, YFSETQ. The length of the CDR3 is 16 residues. The CDR3 DNA sequence: TGCGCCAGCACTCCGACCGGGACAGGGTACGACTATGGCTACACCTTC. Encoded protein: CASTPTGTGYDYGYTF.

In this sample, this clonotype turned up once. V is TRBV2 and J is TRBJ2-1; 14 nucleotides agree with TRBD2. Germline V CDR1 and CDR2: SNHLY, FYNNEI. Trimming at V came to 6 bases and at J to 7 bases, leaving 5 bases not matched to a gene. The CDR3 covers 15 residues. The CDR3 bases are TGTGCCAGCAGCCGGACTAGCGGGGGGAGGAATGAGCAGTTCTTC. It codes for CASSRTSGGRNEQFF.

The rearrangement uses TRBV15 and TRBJ2-1, with TRBD2 as a possible D gene (5 bases). CDR3 length equals 17 residues. Germline V gene lookup returns CDR1 LNHNV and CDR2 YYDKDF (reference sequence). Trimming cost V 0 bases and J 1 base, with 13 bases left between them. DNA of the CDR3: TGTGCCACCAGCAGAGATCAGATGGCGGGTTCCTACAATGAGCAGTTCTTC. Translation: CATSRDQMAGSYNEQFF.

This clonotype came up a few times. V gene TRBV29-1 combines with J gene TRBJ2-7; 8 bases match TRBD1. Germline lookup yields CDR1 SQVTM and CDR2 ANQGSEA. The CDR3 is made up of 12 amino acids. Losses at the gene ends were 5 bases for V and 2 bases for J; bases not matched to a gene: 2. The CDR3 here is CSVWTGPYEQYF. The CDR3 coding sequence is TGCAGCGTTTGGACAGGGCCCTACGAGCAGTACTTC.

The V and J genes are TRBV28 and TRBJ1-6; a possible D gene is TRBD1 (5 bases). This CDR3 has 15 amino acids. The germline gives CDR1 MDHEN, CDR2 SYDVKM. V was shortened by 2 bases and J by 7 bases, with 12 bases between the two germline ends. The CDR3 nucleotides are TGTGCCAGCAGTTTAGGGGTACAGGAAAATTCACCCCTCCACTTT. The encoded protein is CASSLGVQENSPLHF. Supplemented by reference TRBV28 and TRBJ1-6, the full variable domain reads DVKVTQSSRYLVKRTGEKVFLECVQDMDHENMFWYRQDPGLGLRLIYFSYDVKMKEKGDIPEGYSVSREKKERFSLILESASTNQTSMYLCASSLGVQENSPLHFGNGTRLTVT.

Of note for this clonotype: A read error may produce the germline difference seen at one junction end. The chain carries TRBV29-1 and TRBJ2-1; D may be TRBD2 (6 bases). The CDR3 consists of 12 residues. The germline gives CDR1 SQVTM, CDR2 ANQGSEA. The CDR3 spells CSVRESDNKQFF. CDR3 coding DNA: TGCAGCGTACGGGAGAGCGACAATAAGCAGTTCTTC.

This clonotype was picked up a small number of times. V is TRBV4-2 and J is TRBJ2-7; possible D gene TRBD1, 6 bases. The CDR3 spans 15 residues. Deletions cut 2 bases from V and 4 bases from J, with 15 bases between. CDR1 and CDR2 from the germline V gene are LGHNA and YNFKEQ. The CDR3 DNA reads TGTGCCAGCAGCCAACCAGCCGGGACAACTTACGAGCAGTACTTC. It codes for CASSQPAGTTYEQYF.

The chain links TRBV20-1 to TRBJ2-1; D is possibly TRBD2 (6 bases). Germline V gene data show CDR1 as DFQATT and CDR2 as SNEGSKA (reference sequence). CDR3 length: 15 amino acids. Trimming shortened V by 0 bases and J by 6 bases, and 15 bases separated the two germline ends. The chain's CDR3 is CSARDPGAGRNEQFF. The CDR3 DNA follows: TGCAGTGCTAGAGATCCCGGGGCGGGGCGCAATGAGCAGTTCTTC.

This clonotype has more than one count but fewer than ten. This CDR3 reads CASSSPTGLATEAFF. CDR3 in DNA: TGTGCCAGCAGTTCACCGACAGGGCTGGCCACTGAAGCTTTCTTT. The V and J genes are TRBV12-3 or TRBV12-4 and TRBJ1-1, with 7 bases that match TRBD1. CDR3 length: 15 residues. V was clipped by 4 bases and J by 4 bases; unmatched bases: 9.

CDR3 sequence: CASRNGQRYSTDTQYF. The CDR3 DNA follows: TGCGCCAGCAGGAACGGACAGCGATATAGCACAGATACGCAGTATTTT. V is TRBV5-1 and J is TRBJ2-3; weak D call: TRBD1 (6 bases). CDR3 length: 16 residues. V lost 5 bases to trimming and J lost 0 bases, with 16 bases between them. Germline V lookup: CDR1 SGHRS, CDR2 YFSETQ.

This clonotype was seen repeatedly, ten times or more. V usage is TRBV7-6 and J usage is TRBJ2-1; D gene unclear. This CDR3 comprises 13 residues. Germline V gives CDR1 SGHVS, CDR2 FNYEAQ. Trimming left V 1 base short and J 6 bases short, with 7 bases between. CDR3 region: CASSLDLTNEQFF. The DNA for the CDR3 is TGTGCCAGCAGCTTAGACCTTACCAATGAGCAGTTCTTC. Full variable domain (missing parts from reference TRBV7-6 and TRBJ2-1): GAGVSQSPRYKVTKRGQDVALRCDPISGHVSLYWYRQALGQGPEFLTYFNYEAQQDKSGLPNDRFSAERPEGSISTLTIQRTEQRDSAMYRCASSLDLTNEQFFGPGTRLTVL.

This clonotype turned up a few times. The chain combines TRBV7-6 with TRBJ2-7, with 7 bases identical to TRBD1. CDR1 is SGHVS and CDR2 is FNYEAQ in the germline V gene. The length of the CDR3 is 13 residues. Trimming cost V 4 bases and J 5 bases; bases outside gene matches: 5. CDR3 region: CASSSRQGNEQYF. CDR3 bases: TGTGCCAGCAGCTCCCGACAGGGTAACGAGCAGTACTTC.

The genes are TRBV20-1 and TRBJ2-7; D uncertain. V was trimmed by 0 bases and J by 0 bases, leaving 9 bases between them. Germline V gives CDR1 DFQATT, CDR2 SNEGSKA (reference sequence). This CDR3 spans 14 amino acids. In DNA form, the CDR3 reads TGCAGTGCTAGAGAATTGCGGCTCTCCTACGAGCAGTACTTC. This gives the protein CSARELRLSYEQYF.

This clonotype was counted ten times or more. The chain employs TRBV12-3 or TRBV12-4 and TRBJ2-1; no firm D call. The CDR3 totals 14 residues. V was pared by 6 bases and J by 7 bases, with 16 bases between. As DNA, the CDR3 is TGTGCCAGCAGGGTGAACGTTCGCCGGAATGAGCAGTTCTTC. Translating gives CASRVNVRRNEQFF.

The chain joins TRBV20-1 to TRBJ1-2; D gene unclear. V gave up 4 bases and J gave up 4 bases, with 13 bases separating them. CDR1 is DFQATT and CDR2 is SNEGSKA in the germline V gene (reference sequence). CDR3 size: 13 residues. CDR3 DNA: TGCAGTGCTAAACGCTTGGAGGGCTATGGCTACACCTTC. As protein: CSAKRLEGYGYTF.

In this sample, this clonotype turned up once. This chain uses TRBV20-1 with TRBJ2-1; 8 bases are a match to TRBD2. Trimming removed 3 bases from V and 9 bases from J; junction bases left unmatched: 16. The CDR3 has 16 residues. From germline, CDR1 is DFQATT and CDR2 SNEGSKA (reference sequence). Here the CDR3 reads CSARAGPGTRYCEQFF. In DNA, the CDR3 is TGCAGTGCTAGGGCTGGACCCGGGACTAGGTATTGTGAGCAGTTCTTC.

The V gene is TRBV9, the J gene TRBJ2-1; D possibly corresponds to TRBD2 (6 bases). This CDR3 is built from 12 residues. CDR1 and CDR2 from the germline V gene are SGDLS and YYNGEE. V shed 0 bases and J shed 12 bases, with 10 bases lying between them. The CDR3 loop reads CASSVEGRRQFF. CDR3 nucleotides: TGTGCCAGCAGCGTAGAGGGGAGGAGGCAGTTCTTC.

The table lists this clonotype with many counts. Given a much more abundant clone one base away, this may be a read error. The chain couples TRBV15 to TRBJ2-5, with 10 positions matching TRBD2. V dropped 5 bases and J dropped 11; count of bases not matched to a gene: 14. The CDR3 loop spans 15 amino acids. Looked up from germline, CDR1 is LNHNV and CDR2 is YYDKDF (reference sequence). The CDR3 region is CATSALAGVSNEQYF. The DNA for the CDR3 is TGTGCCACCAGCGCCCTAGCGGGGGTTAGCAATGAGCAGTACTTC.

V usage is TRBV28 and J usage is TRBJ1-5, with D tentatively TRBD1 (6 bases). CDR3 length equals 13 residues. Between the trimmed V and J ends, which lost 7 bases and 11 bases, there was a span of 18 bases. Germline V gene data show CDR1 as MDHEN and CDR2 as SYDVKM. CDR3 coding DNA: TGTGCCAGCACCGGAGGGGGAACCACGGCCCAGCATTTT. Translating it yields CASTGGGTTAQHF.

The chain employs TRBV20-1 and TRBJ1-4; D might be TRBD1 (5 bases). CDR1 and CDR2 (germline): DFQATT, SNEGSKA (reference sequence). The length of the CDR3 is 18 residues. Trimming shortened V by 4 bases and J by 0 bases, and 21 bases separated the two germline ends. CDR3 DNA sequence: TGCAGTGCTATTGGGGGGGAGGGGAAAGGAGCAACTAATGAAAAACTGTTTTTT. This gives the protein CSAIGGEGKGATNEKLFF.

The CDR3 bases are TGCAGCGTTGCTCTGACGGGACGAGGTGAGCAGTTCTTC. Protein product: CSVALTGRGEQFF. The chain recombines TRBV29-1 with TRBJ2-1; D might be TRBD1 or TRBD2, each matching 5 bases. Germline V lookup: CDR1 SQVTM, CDR2 ANQGSEA. Trimming stripped 4 bases from V and 9 bases from J, with 16 bases between. The length of the CDR3 is 13 residues.

This clonotype was detected only once. The genes are TRBV6-1 and TRBJ1-2; D is uncertain. This CDR3 contains 14 residues. Trimming shortened V by 3 bases and J by 3 bases, and 11 bases separated the two germline ends. Germline V gene sequence: CDR1 MNHNS, CDR2 SASEGT. CDR3 sequence (DNA): TGTGCCAGCAGTGAGTCTTGGACTCACTATGGCTACACCTTC. Translation gives CASSESWTHYGYTF.

This clonotype was counted only a few times. This rearrangement joins TRBV30 to TRBJ1-1, with TRBD1 matching 7 bases. V lost 0 bases and J lost 0; bases outside the gene matches: 4. CDR3 length equals 15 residues. CDR1 and CDR2 from the germline V gene are GTSNPN and SVGIG (reference sequence). CDR3 sequence: CAWSVKTGMNTEAFF. CDR3 DNA: TGTGCCTGGAGTGTAAAGACAGGGATGAACACTGAAGCTTTCTTT. The full variable domain, completed using reference TRBV30 and TRBJ1-1, is SQTIHQWPATLVQPVGSPLSLECTVEGTSNPNLYWYRQAAGRGLQLLFYSVGIGQISSEVPQNLSASRPQDRQFILSSKKLLLSDSGFYLCAWSVKTGMNTEAFFGQGTRLTVV.